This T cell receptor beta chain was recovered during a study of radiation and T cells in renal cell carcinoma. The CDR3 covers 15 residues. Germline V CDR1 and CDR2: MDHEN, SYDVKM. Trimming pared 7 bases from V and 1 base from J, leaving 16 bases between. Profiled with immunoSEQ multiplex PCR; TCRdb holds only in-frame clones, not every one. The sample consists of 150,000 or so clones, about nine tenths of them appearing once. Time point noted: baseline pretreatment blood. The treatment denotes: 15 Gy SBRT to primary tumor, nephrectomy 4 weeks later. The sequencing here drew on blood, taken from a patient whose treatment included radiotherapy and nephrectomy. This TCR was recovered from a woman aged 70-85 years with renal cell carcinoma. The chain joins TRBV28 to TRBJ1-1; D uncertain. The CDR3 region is CASNIIGRTNTEAFF. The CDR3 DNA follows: TGTGCCAGCAACATCATCGGACGGACGAACACTGAAGCTTTCTTT.